This T cell receptor (beta chain) was identified in a study of cytomegalovirus exposure and HLA in healthy donors. On this clone itself: Its antigen is unidentified.

General study findings and limits: Accurate prediction of most subjects' HLA-A and HLA-B alleles from TCR beta sequences was reported. In a later analysis, compared with equally common non-associated chains, HLA-associated beta chains were more expanded. Common viral pathogens (according to a later analysis) appeared linked to several of the most significant clusters.

Germline loops: CDR1 SGDLS, CDR2 YYNGEE. Trimming left V 0 bases short and J 3 bases short, with 6 bases between. The CDR3 totals 14 residues. Primers for the PCR totalled 60 Vbeta and 13 Jbeta. Libraries were prepared by immunoSEQ multiplex PCR; TCRdb keeps only in-frame clonotypes and omits some of them. The profile covers 150,000 to 200,000 clones, with about 81% appearing a single time and around 1.9% taken by the ten largest. This TCR was recovered from a man between 18 and 29 years old in good health and CMV-seronegative. The chain uses TRBV9 and TRBJ2-2, with D hard to call. Sequencing was done on a sample of PBMCs. CDR3 protein: CASSVESYTGELFF. CDR3 sequence (DNA): TGTGCCAGCAGCGTAGAAAGCTACACCGGGGAGCTGTTTTTT.